This entry lists 25 T cell receptor beta chains sequenced from one sample in a study of T cell clonotyping in hematopoietic cell transplantation. Some clones are missing from TCRdb's copy, which holds only in-frame ones; the method was immunoSEQ multiplex PCR. This table holds over 10,000 clones, roughly 80% found once. This specimen was PBMCs, taken 100 days after allogeneic stem cell transplant. The receptors shown here come from a female patient aged 40 to 55 who had an allogeneic stem cell transplant from a related donor, so T cells may come from the graft donor. Some clones in this sample may be carry-over from other donors' samples.

This rearrangement joins TRBV28 to TRBJ2-7; 8 bases map to TRBD2. Germline assignment: CDR1 MDHEN and CDR2 SYDVKM. Germline trimming cut 5 bases from V and 3 bases from J; bases unmatched to any gene: 6. This CDR3 region has 14 residues. The CDR3 protein is CASSVQREIYEQYF. CDR3 DNA sequence: TGTGCCAGCAGTGTTCAGCGGGAGATCTACGAGCAGTACTTC.

The V and J genes are TRBV2 and TRBJ1-5; D unclear. Trimming removed 0 bases from V and 0 bases from J, with 9 bases in between. Germline V gene lookup returns CDR1 SNHLY and CDR2 FYNNEI. CDR3 length: 16 amino acids. Here the CDR3 DNA reads TGTGCCAGCAGTGAAGCGGGAGGGATTAGCAATCAGCCCCAGCATTTT. Translation gives CASSEAGGISNQPQHF.

V usage is TRBV11-1 and J usage is TRBJ2-7; TRBD2 aligns across 7 bases. In germline, CDR1 is SGHAT, CDR2 FQDESV (reference sequence). CDR3 length: 14 residues. The V segment lost 3 bases and the J segment 2 bases; nucleotides outside the gene matches: 4. As DNA, the CDR3 is TGTGCCAGCAGCTTCGCTCGGGGGGCCTACGAGCAGTACTTC. It translates to CASSFARGAYEQYF.

This rearrangement joins TRBV7-2 to TRBJ2-6; no firm D call. From germline, CDR1 is SGHTA and CDR2 FQGNSA. CDR3 length equals 15 residues. The V gene lost 5 bases and the J gene lost 1 base, with 9 bases spanning the gap. CDR3 loop: CASSLGLSGANVLTF. CDR3 DNA sequence: TGTGCCAGCAGCCTTGGCTTATCTGGGGCCAACGTCCTGACTTTC.

V gene TRBV5-1 combines with J gene TRBJ2-7; possible D gene TRBD1, 5 bases. Trimming stripped 5 bases from V and 4 bases from J, with 7 bases between. Germline values: CDR1 SGHRS, CDR2 YFSETQ. The CDR3 consists of 11 residues. The CDR3 protein is CASSSGYEQYF. CDR3 nucleotides: TGCGCCAGCAGTTCAGGGTACGAGCAGTACTTC.

This clone was detected only once. The chain combines TRBV29-1 with TRBJ2-7; D is ambiguous. The CDR3 contains 12 residues. Per germline, CDR1 SQVTM and CDR2 ANQGSEA. Trimming took 3 bases from V and 4 from J, leaving 10 bases between them. The chain's CDR3 is CSVDGFGYEQYF. DNA for the CDR3: TGCAGCGTTGATGGATTCGGTTACGAGCAGTACTTC.

The chain employs TRBV25-1 and TRBJ2-3; no definite D call. The germline V gene encodes CDR1 MGHDK and CDR2 SYGVNS. This CDR3 has 12 amino acids. V lost 4 bases and J lost 6, with 8 bases in between. The CDR3 spells CASSVAWDTQYF. CDR3 nucleotides: TGTGCCAGCAGTGTAGCCTGGGATACGCAGTATTTT.

The CDR3 coding sequence is TGTGCCAGCAGCCCGGACAGGGCGGGGTACAATGAGCAGTTCTTC. It yields the protein CASSPDRAGYNEQFF. The J gene is TRBJ2-1, the V gene TRBV7-2, with TRBD1 matching 8 bases. Germline assignment: CDR1 SGHTA and CDR2 FQGNSA. With 5 bases clipped from V and 4 bases from J, the junction kept 7 bases outside the gene matches. The CDR3 runs to 15 residues.

The chain employs TRBV6-5 and TRBJ2-3; D may be TRBD2 (5 bases). CDR1 is MNHEY, CDR2 SVGAGI, per germline. V was trimmed by 7 bases and J by 6 bases, leaving 20 bases between them. The CDR3 length is 15 residues. The CDR3 coding sequence is TGTGCCAGCAATTCCGAGGGAACGTTTACGGATACGCAGTATTTT. It specifies CASNSEGTFTDTQYF.

The chain employs TRBV6-6 and TRBJ1-3; D gene uncertain. The CDR3 sequence is 12 residues long. The germline V and J ends were trimmed by 8 bases and 0 bases, with 5 bases remaining between them. Per germline, CDR1 MNHNY and CDR2 SVGAGI (reference sequence). Here the CDR3 reads CASQHSGNTIYF. The CDR3 region has the DNA TGTGCCAGCCAACACTCTGGAAACACCATATATTTT.

The chain carries TRBV30 and TRBJ2-3; the D gene is possibly TRBD1 (5 bases). Per the germline V gene, CDR1 is GTSNPN and CDR2 is SVGIG (reference sequence). The CDR3 spans 11 residues. V lost 5 bases and J 5 bases, leaving 8 bases between the germline ends. The CDR3: CAWQGRDTQYF. The CDR3 region has the DNA TGTGCCTGGCAGGGTCGAGATACGCAGTATTTT.

This clone was recorded only once. The CDR3 spells CASSMLREHSYNEQFF. In DNA, the CDR3 is TGTGCCAGTAGTATGCTGCGGGAACACTCCTACAATGAGCAGTTCTTC. The chain combines TRBV19 with TRBJ2-1; D is perhaps TRBD2 (6 bases). Germline assignment: CDR1 LNHDA and CDR2 SQIVND (reference sequence). V lost 3 bases to trimming and J lost 0 bases, with 12 bases between them. The CDR3 runs 16 residues.

In nucleotides, the CDR3 is TGTGCCAGCAGCTTAGTTAATCCGGGGCCAACTAATGAAAAACTGTTTTTT. Its protein product is CASSLVNPGPTNEKLFF. The V call is TRBV7-6, the J call TRBJ1-4, with D perhaps TRBD1 (5 bases). Trimming removed 1 base from V and 0 bases from J, with 12 bases in between. The CDR3 is made up of 17 amino acids. The V gene's germline CDR1 is SGHVS and CDR2 FNYEAQ.

The chain combines TRBV7-9 with TRBJ2-2, with D uncertain. The length of the CDR3 is 12 residues. Trimming took off 2 bases at V and 6 bases at J, with 4 bases between the two ends. Germline V gene sequence: CDR1 SEHNR, CDR2 FQNEAQ (reference sequence). DNA for the CDR3: TGTGCCAGCAGCTTACCCGCCGGGGAGCTGTTTTTT. Translation gives CASSLPAGELFF.

This chain connects TRBV6-5 to TRBJ2-3; 10 nucleotides line up with TRBD2. V dropped 6 bases and J dropped 1; count of bases not matched to a gene: 4. CDR1 and CDR2 (germline): MNHEY, SVGAGI. The CDR3 consists of 15 residues. CDR3 coding DNA: TGTGCCAGCAGACATGGACTAGCGGGCACAGATACGCAGTATTTT. Translated: CASRHGLAGTDTQYF.

The genes are TRBV25-1 and TRBJ1-2; D remains unclear. Germline V gene lookup returns CDR1 MGHDK and CDR2 SYGVNS. This CDR3 is 15 amino acids long. The V end lost 2 bases, the J end lost 7 bases, and 17 bases lay between the germline ends. The CDR3 coding sequence is TGTGCCAGCAGTGAAGGGTACGGGATCAGAGCTGGCTACACCTTC. Translation gives CASSEGYGIRAGYTF.

This clone came up once. The chain recombines TRBV15 with TRBJ2-2, with D possibly TRBD1 on 6 matching bases. CDR3 length equals 15 residues. Germline values: CDR1 LNHNV, CDR2 YYDKDF (reference sequence). Between the trimmed V and J ends, which lost 8 bases and 4 bases, there was a span of 17 bases. The CDR3, as DNA: TGTGCCACCTATAGACAGGCCGGACTCACCGGGGAGCTGTTTTTT. Protein: CATYRQAGLTGELFF. The full variable domain, completed using reference TRBV15 and TRBJ2-2, is DAMVIQNPRYQVTQFGKPVTLSCSQTLNHNVMYWYQQKSSQAPKLLFHYYDKDFNNEADTPDNFQSRRPNTSFCFLDIRSPGLGDTAMYLCATYRQAGLTGELFFGEGSRLTVL.

The chain couples TRBV6-8 to TRBJ1-1; no definite D call. CDR3 size: 14 residues. Trimming left V 1 base short and J 0 bases short, with 6 bases between. CDR1 and CDR2 (germline): MNHGY, SAAAGT. In DNA, the CDR3 is TGTGCCAGCAGTTACTTTAGAGTGAACACTGAAGCTTTCTTT. Translation gives CASSYFRVNTEAFF.

The J gene is TRBJ2-3, the V gene TRBV19, with 8 nucleotides matching TRBD1. CDR1 LNHDA and CDR2 SQIVND come from the germline V gene (reference sequence). Unmatched junction bases numbered 9, after V lost 4 bases and J lost 3 bases. This CDR3 comprises 16 residues. The CDR3 is CASSTSDRGGTDTQYF. The CDR3 DNA follows: TGTGCCAGTAGTACCTCAGACAGGGGTGGGACAGATACGCAGTATTTT. The entire variable domain, with the rest obtained from reference TRBV19 and TRBJ2-3, is as follows: DGGITQSPKYLFRKEGQNVTLSCEQNLNHDAMYWYRQDPGQGLRLIYYSQIVNDFQKGDIAEGYSVSREKKESFPLTVTSAQKNPTAFYLCASSTSDRGGTDTQYFGPGTRLTVL.

V gene TRBV4-2 combines with J gene TRBJ2-7; D remains unclear. The CDR3 loop spans 13 amino acids. The ends were cut back, 0 bases at V and 5 bases at J, with 8 bases in the middle. Looked up from germline, CDR1 is LGHNA and CDR2 is YNFKEQ. CDR3 coding DNA: TGTGCCAGCAGCCAAGAGGGGATGGACGAGCAGTACTTC. It translates to CASSQEGMDEQYF.

The rearrangement links TRBV5-1 to TRBJ2-2; TRBD1 aligns across 8 bases. CDR1 and CDR2 (germline): SGHRS, YFSETQ. This CDR3 spans 17 amino acids. J was trimmed by 5 bases and V by 0 bases; bases with no gene match: 9. The CDR3 region has the DNA TGCGCCAGCAGCTTGGGCCTTATGACAGGGGCTACCGGGGAGCTGTTTTTT. Protein: CASSLGLMTGATGELFF.

The chain joins TRBV30 to TRBJ1-6, with TRBD1 as a possible D gene (6 bases). Per germline, CDR1 GTSNPN and CDR2 SVGIG (reference sequence). The CDR3 contains 14 residues. CDR3 sequence reads: CASHPGTWVSPLHF. The CDR3 DNA reads TGTGCTTCCCATCCCGGGACATGGGTCTCACCCCTCCACTTT.

This chain connects TRBV30 to TRBJ1-2; TRBD1 matches at 8 bases. The CDR3 runs 15 residues. J gave up 3 bases and V 3 bases, and 9 bases lay outside the gene matches. Germline values: CDR1 GTSNPN, CDR2 SVGIG (reference sequence). The CDR3 sequence is CAWRALDRVDYGYTF. CDR3 bases: TGTGCCTGGAGAGCCTTGGACAGGGTGGACTATGGCTACACCTTC.

The rearrangement links TRBV7-6 to TRBJ2-5; tentative D call: TRBD2 (6 bases). This CDR3 contains 16 residues. The V gene lost 2 bases and the J gene lost 4 bases, with 17 bases spanning the gap. Germline CDR1 SGHVS, CDR2 FNYEAQ. The CDR3 here is CASSLFSARAGETQYF. The CDR3, as DNA: TGTGCCAGCAGCTTATTTTCGGCACGAGCGGGAGAGACCCAGTACTTC.

This clone is medium-sized by share. The sample has other DNA sequences that encode this CDR3 too. V gene TRBV10-3 combines with J gene TRBJ2-5; D is unclear. Germline V gene sequence: CDR1 ENHRY, CDR2 SYGVKD. The CDR3 totals 11 residues. Trimming shortened V by 2 bases and J by 4 bases, and 2 bases separated the two germline ends. The CDR3 here is CAISERETQYF. In DNA, the CDR3 is TGTGCCATCAGTGAGAGAGAGACCCAGTACTTC.